Below, 20 T cell receptor beta chains from the same sample are listed, as sequenced in a study of T cell responses to AZD1222 COVID-19 vaccine. Some clones are missing from TCRdb's copy, which holds only in-frame ones; the method was immunoSEQ multiplex PCR. The data contain 150,000 to 200,000 clones, about 92% of them seen just once; the ten biggest clones take up about 3.9%. The input for sequencing was peripheral blood, taken on day 0 of AZD1222 vaccination. The origin of the receptors is an adult in good health.

This chain connects TRBV2 to TRBJ1-2; TRBD1 matches 9 bases. Germline CDR1 reads SNHLY; CDR2 reads FYNNEI. Losses at the gene ends were 3 bases for V and 5 bases for J; bases not matched to a gene: 7. This CDR3 is 15 amino acids long. The CDR3 reads CASSEVRTGVYGYTF. In DNA, the CDR3 is TGTGCCAGCAGTGAGGTACGGACAGGGGTGTATGGCTACACCTTC.

The chain couples TRBV12-3 or TRBV12-4 to TRBJ2-3, with TRBD1 identical over 12 bases. With V trimmed by 6 bases and J by 14 bases, 6 bases remained unmatched. The CDR3 has 12 amino acids. The CDR3: CASRGDRGRLYF. The CDR3 DNA sequence: TGTGCCAGCAGGGGGGACAGGGGGCGATTGTATTTT.

This CDR3 reads CASSQGVTPGNTIYF. CDR3 sequence (DNA): TGCGCCAGCAGCCAAGGAGTGACTCCTGGAAACACCATATATTTT. The V call is TRBV4-1, the J call TRBJ1-3; D is undetermined. From germline, CDR1 is MGHRA and CDR2 YSYEKL. This CDR3 has 15 amino acids. Trimming removed 1 base at V and 2 bases at J, with 9 bases between.

The gene calls are TRBV6-5 and TRBJ1-1; 8 positions agree with TRBD1. CDR1 MNHEY and CDR2 SVGAGI come from the germline V gene. V lost 0 bases to trimming and J lost 1 base; unmatched junction nucleotides: 4. The CDR3 covers 16 residues. CDR3 sequence reads: CASSYSRDRWNTEAFF. CDR3 DNA: TGTGCCAGCAGTTACTCAAGGGACAGGTGGAACACTGAAGCTTTCTTT.

The chain employs TRBV3-1 (or the pseudogene TRBV3-2) and TRBJ2-1; 8 nucleotides match TRBD2. The CDR3 extends over 17 amino acids. CDR1 and CDR2 from the germline V gene are LGHDT and YNNKEL (reference sequence). V lost 0 bases to trimming and J lost 4 bases; unmatched junction nucleotides: 8. CDR3 nucleotide sequence: TGTGCCAGCAGCCAAGATTTGGCGGGGGGCCCTTACAATGAGCAGTTCTTC. This translates into CASSQDLAGGPYNEQFF.

The genes are TRBV29-1 and TRBJ1-1, with a tentative D call TRBD1 (6 bases). This CDR3 region has 11 residues. CDR1 and CDR2 (germline): SQVTM, ANQGSEA. Trimming took 4 bases from V and 5 from J, leaving 8 bases between them. The CDR3 is CSVAGQTEAFF. CDR3 in DNA: TGCAGCGTTGCGGGACAAACTGAAGCTTTCTTT. The whole variable domain, remainder taken from reference TRBV29-1 and TRBJ1-1, is SAVISQKPSRDICQRGTSLTIQCQVDSQVTMMFWYRQQPGQSLTLIATANQGSEATYESGFVIDKFPISRPNLTFSTLTVSNMSPEDSSIYLCSVAGQTEAFFGQGTRLTVV.

CDR3 DNA: TGTGCCAGCAGTCCCGGTAGCGGCGAGCAGTACTTC. Its translation: CASSPGSGEQYF. J is TRBJ2-7 and V is TRBV6-5, with a possible D match to TRBD2 (6 bases). Germline CDR1 MNHEY, CDR2 SVGAGI. This CDR3 contains 12 residues. Trimming shortened V by 5 bases and J by 6 bases, and 11 bases separated the two germline ends.

This chain joins TRBV6-1 and TRBJ1-2; D unresolved. This CDR3 spans 14 amino acids. Germline CDR1 reads MNHNS; CDR2 reads SASEGT. Deletions cut 3 bases from V and 8 bases from J, with 16 bases between. Written as DNA, the CDR3 is TGTGCCAGCAGTGACGGATCGAGGGCTCGGGGCTACACCTTC. As protein: CASSDGSRARGYTF.

The chain joins TRBV6-5 to TRBJ2-5, with TRBD2 matching over 7 bases. The length of the CDR3 is 16 residues. Germline CDR1 MNHEY, CDR2 SVGAGI. After removal of 0 bases from V and 4 bases from J, the junction contained 8 bases not matched to a gene. CDR3 in amino acids: CASSYSQGGVIETQYF. In DNA form, the CDR3 reads TGTGCCAGCAGTTACTCTCAGGGAGGGGTGATAGAGACCCAGTACTTC.

V and J are TRBV27 and TRBJ2-7; 12 bases map to TRBD1. Unmatched junction bases numbered 7, after V lost 2 bases and J lost 5 bases. Germline values: CDR1 MNHEY, CDR2 SMNVEV (reference sequence). This CDR3 is 16 amino acids long. CDR3 bases: TGTGCCAGCAGTTTAGGGACAGGGGGCCGTTGGGACGAGCAGTACTTC. The encoded protein is CASSLGTGGRWDEQYF.

This clone occurred a few times. The chain couples TRBV7-9 to TRBJ1-1, with 7 bases aligning to TRBD1. This CDR3 has 15 residues. The V segment lost 5 bases and the J segment 3 bases; nucleotides outside the gene matches: 9. Germline loops: CDR1 SEHNR, CDR2 FQNEAQ (reference sequence). The CDR3 protein is CASSPVGGADTEAFF. As DNA, the CDR3 is TGTGCCAGCAGCCCCGTAGGGGGCGCGGACACTGAAGCTTTCTTT.

The chain uses TRBV7-9 and TRBJ1-2; no reliable D call. V was clipped by 6 bases and J by 4 bases, with 21 bases between them. CDR3 size: 16 residues. Germline V CDR1 and CDR2: SEHNR, FQNEAQ (reference sequence). This CDR3 reads CASSSILGRESYGYTF. As DNA, the CDR3 is TGTGCCAGCAGTTCTATTCTCGGGAGGGAGAGCTATGGCTACACCTTC.

J is TRBJ1-1 and V is TRBV3-1 (or the pseudogene TRBV3-2); D may be TRBD1 (5 bases). The germline V and J ends were trimmed by 1 base and 5 bases, with 14 bases remaining between them. Germline V gives CDR1 LGHDT, CDR2 YNNKEL (reference sequence). The length of the CDR3 is 15 residues. CDR3 sequence: CASSQVSLGGTEAFF. CDR3 DNA: TGTGCCAGCAGCCAAGTCTCTCTGGGGGGAACTGAAGCTTTCTTT.

The chain employs TRBV7-9 and TRBJ2-1, with 9 positions matching TRBD2. The CDR3 sequence is 14 residues long. The ends lost 7 bases at V and 4 bases at J; junction bases unmatched: 5. Per germline, CDR1 SEHNR and CDR2 FQNEAQ (reference sequence). The chain's CDR3 is CASIYTSGYNEQFF. CDR3 DNA: TGTGCCAGCATCTATACTAGCGGGTACAATGAGCAGTTCTTC.

This sequence joins TRBV5-1 and TRBJ1-2; D gene ambiguous. V gave up 4 bases and J gave up 2 bases, with 9 bases separating them. The V gene's germline CDR1 is SGHRS and CDR2 YFSETQ. CDR3 length: 13 amino acids. The CDR3 coding sequence is TGCGCCAGCAGCCCTACAGAAAACTATGGCTACACCTTC. This sequence encodes CASSPTENYGYTF.

A single count supports this clone. The gene calls are TRBV5-5 and TRBJ1-2, with unresolved D. The CDR3 has 13 amino acids. The V gene's germline CDR1 is SGHKS and CDR2 YYEKEE (reference sequence). The ends were cut back, 5 bases at V and 2 bases at J, with 10 bases in the middle. CDR3 nucleotide sequence: TGTGCCAGCAGTCTAATGGGGAACTATGGCTACACCTTC. It is translated as CASSLMGNYGYTF.

This clone was counted many times. Other DNA sequences of this sample code for an identical CDR3. The chain carries TRBV19 and TRBJ1-5; 7 bases agree with TRBD1. V was pared by 2 bases and J by 3 bases, with 4 bases of the junction left unmatched. CDR1 LNHDA and CDR2 SQIVND come from the germline V gene (reference sequence). The CDR3 length is 15 residues. CDR3 protein: CASSIRDSFNQPQHF. The CDR3 region has the DNA TGTGCCAGTAGTATAAGGGACAGTTTCAATCAGCCCCAGCATTTT.

This chain joins TRBV6-5 and TRBJ1-5; 8 bases are shared with TRBD1. The J segment lost 9 bases and the V segment lost 8 bases, leaving 15 bases of the junction unmatched. The germline gives CDR1 MNHEY, CDR2 SVGAGI. This CDR3 region has 15 residues. The CDR3 sequence is CASERGQGAFGPQHF. CDR3 in DNA: TGTGCCAGCGAAAGAGGACAGGGCGCTTTTGGGCCCCAGCATTTT.

This rearrangement joins TRBV4-1 to TRBJ2-7; D might be TRBD1 or TRBD2, each matching 5 bases. Deletions cut 3 bases from V and 2 bases from J, with 20 bases between. This CDR3 has 17 amino acids. CDR1 is MGHRA, CDR2 YSYEKL, per germline. CDR3: CASSQGVGVGVAYEQYF. In DNA form, the CDR3 reads TGCGCCAGCAGCCAGGGAGTTGGCGTAGGGGTTGCCTACGAGCAGTACTTC.

CDR3 DNA sequence: TGCGCCAGCAGGGGTGGTCGTAGCGGGGACGTAACGTACGAGCAGTACTTC. It encodes CASRGGRSGDVTYEQYF. The J gene is TRBJ2-7, the V gene TRBV5-1, with 8 bases fitting TRBD2. Unmatched junction bases numbered 17, after V lost 5 bases and J lost 4 bases. The germline V gene has CDR1 SGHRS and CDR2 YFSETQ. The CDR3 consists of 17 residues.